This TCR beta chain was found in a study of control samples from healthy donors and cancer patients. Some clones are missing from TCRdb's copy, which holds only in-frame ones; the method was immunoSEQ multiplex PCR. The data contain roughly 20,000 clones, about 83% of them singletons. Germline V lookup: CDR1 KGHSH, CDR2 LQKENI. The CDR3 loop spans 15 amino acids. The sample comprised PBMCs. V is TRBV18 and J is TRBJ2-7; D is possibly TRBD1 (6 bases). The J call is uncertain, as TRBJ2-5 better fits the DNA end. The TCR originated in a man aged 60 to 75 with head and neck cancer. The CDR3 region is CASSPYRESLETQYF. Here the CDR3 DNA reads TGTGCCAGCTCACCGTACAGGGAATCTCTAGAGACCCAGTACTTC.